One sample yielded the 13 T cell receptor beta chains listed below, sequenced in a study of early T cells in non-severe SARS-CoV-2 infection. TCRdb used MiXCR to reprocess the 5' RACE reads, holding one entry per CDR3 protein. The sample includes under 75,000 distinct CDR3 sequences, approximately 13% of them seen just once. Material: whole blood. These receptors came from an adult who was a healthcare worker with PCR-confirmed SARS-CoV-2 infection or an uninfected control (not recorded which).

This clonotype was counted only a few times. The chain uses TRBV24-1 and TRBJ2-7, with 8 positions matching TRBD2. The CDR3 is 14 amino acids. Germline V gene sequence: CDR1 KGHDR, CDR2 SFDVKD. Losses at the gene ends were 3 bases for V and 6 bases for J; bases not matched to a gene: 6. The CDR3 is CATSDAGGTGEQYF. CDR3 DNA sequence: TGTGCCACCAGTGATGCGGGAGGTACAGGCGAGCAGTACTTC.

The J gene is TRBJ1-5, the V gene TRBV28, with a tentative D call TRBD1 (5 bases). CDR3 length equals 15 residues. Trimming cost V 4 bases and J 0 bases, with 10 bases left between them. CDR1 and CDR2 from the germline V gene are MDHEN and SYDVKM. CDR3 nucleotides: TGTGCCAGCAGTTCACAGGAGTATAGCAATCAGCCCCAGCATTTT. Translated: CASSSQEYSNQPQHF.

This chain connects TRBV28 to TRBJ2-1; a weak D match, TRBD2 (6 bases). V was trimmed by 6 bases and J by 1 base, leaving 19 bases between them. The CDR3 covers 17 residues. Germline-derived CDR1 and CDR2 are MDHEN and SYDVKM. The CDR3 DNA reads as TGTGCCAGCAGCACAGCTTTTCTCCGGGGGTCCTACAATGAGCAGTTCTTC. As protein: CASSTAFLRGSYNEQFF.

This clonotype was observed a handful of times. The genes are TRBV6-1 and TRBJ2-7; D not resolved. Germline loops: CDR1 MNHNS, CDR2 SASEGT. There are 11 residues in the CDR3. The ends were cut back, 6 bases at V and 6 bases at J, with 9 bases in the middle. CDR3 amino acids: CASSTWGEQYF. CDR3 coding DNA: TGTGCCAGCAGCACCTGGGGCGAGCAGTACTTC.

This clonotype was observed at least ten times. CDR3 DNA: TGTGCCAGCAGCCTAGGGCGGGAGCAGTACTTC. Its protein product is CASSLGREQYF. The chain combines TRBV28 with TRBJ2-7; D gene unclear. CDR3 length equals 11 residues. Deletions cut 6 bases from V and 7 bases from J, with 10 bases between. Germline CDR1 and CDR2: MDHEN and SYDVKM.

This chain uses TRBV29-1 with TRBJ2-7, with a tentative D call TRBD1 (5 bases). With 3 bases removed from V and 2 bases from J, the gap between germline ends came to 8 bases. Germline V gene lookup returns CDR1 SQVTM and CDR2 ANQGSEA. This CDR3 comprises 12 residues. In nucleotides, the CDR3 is TGCAGCGTTGACATGGGGCCCTACGAGCAGTACTTC. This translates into CSVDMGPYEQYF.

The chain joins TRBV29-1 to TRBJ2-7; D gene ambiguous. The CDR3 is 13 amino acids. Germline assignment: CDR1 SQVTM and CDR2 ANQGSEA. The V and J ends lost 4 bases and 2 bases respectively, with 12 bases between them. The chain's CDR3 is CSVGSGITYEQYF. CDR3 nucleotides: TGCAGCGTTGGGTCCGGTATCACCTACGAGCAGTACTTC.

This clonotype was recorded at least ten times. The CDR3 protein is CASSEGPGQGAAGELFF. The CDR3 DNA sequence: TGTGCCAGCAGTGAAGGGCCAGGACAGGGGGCTGCCGGGGAGCTGTTTTTT. The rearrangement joins TRBV6-1 to TRBJ2-2, with 11 bases aligning to TRBD1. Germline values: CDR1 MNHNS, CDR2 SASEGT. With V trimmed by 1 base and J by 6 bases, 7 bases remained unmatched. The CDR3 has 17 residues.

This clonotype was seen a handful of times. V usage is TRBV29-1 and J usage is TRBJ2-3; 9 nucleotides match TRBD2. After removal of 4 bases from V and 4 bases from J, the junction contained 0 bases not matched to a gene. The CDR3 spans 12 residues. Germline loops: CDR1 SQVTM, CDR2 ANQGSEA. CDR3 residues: CSVGTSADTQYF. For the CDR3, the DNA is TGCAGCGTTGGGACTAGCGCAGATACGCAGTATTTT.

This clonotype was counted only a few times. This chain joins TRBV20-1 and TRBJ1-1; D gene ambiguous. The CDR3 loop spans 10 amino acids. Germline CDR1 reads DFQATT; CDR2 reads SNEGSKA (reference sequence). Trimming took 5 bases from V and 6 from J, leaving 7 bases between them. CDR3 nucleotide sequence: TGCAGTGCTCGCGGGGCTGAAGCTTTCTTT. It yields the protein CSARGAEAFF.

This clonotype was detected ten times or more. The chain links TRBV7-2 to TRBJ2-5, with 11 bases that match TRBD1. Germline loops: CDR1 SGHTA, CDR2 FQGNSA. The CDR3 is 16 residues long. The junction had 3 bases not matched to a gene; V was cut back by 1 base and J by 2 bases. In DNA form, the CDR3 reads TGTGCCAGCAGCTTAGATTGGGACAGGGGGCAAGAGACCCAGTACTTC. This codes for CASSLDWDRGQETQYF. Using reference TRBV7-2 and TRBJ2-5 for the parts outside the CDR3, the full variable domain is GAGVSQSPSNKVTEKGKDVELRCDPISGHTALYWYRQSLGQGLEFLIYFQGNSAPDKSGLPSDRFSAERTGGSVSTLTIQRTQQEDSAVYLCASSLDWDRGQETQYFGPGTRLLVL.

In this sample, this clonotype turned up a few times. The CDR3 here is CASSFTGVNTEAFF. The DNA for the CDR3 is TGTGCCAGCAGCTTCACAGGGGTGAACACTGAAGCTTTCTTT. The chain combines TRBV7-6 with TRBJ1-1; 7 nucleotides agree with TRBD1. After removal of 3 bases from V and 0 bases from J, the junction contained 1 base not matched to a gene. The germline CDR1 and CDR2 sequences are SGHVS and FNYEAQ. The CDR3 contains 14 residues.

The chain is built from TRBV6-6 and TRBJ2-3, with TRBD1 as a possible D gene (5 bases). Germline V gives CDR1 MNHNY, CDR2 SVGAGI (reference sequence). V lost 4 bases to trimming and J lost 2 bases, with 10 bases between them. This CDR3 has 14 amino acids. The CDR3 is CASSSETDTDTQYF. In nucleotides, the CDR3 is TGTGCCAGCAGTTCGGAGACAGACACAGATACGCAGTATTTT.